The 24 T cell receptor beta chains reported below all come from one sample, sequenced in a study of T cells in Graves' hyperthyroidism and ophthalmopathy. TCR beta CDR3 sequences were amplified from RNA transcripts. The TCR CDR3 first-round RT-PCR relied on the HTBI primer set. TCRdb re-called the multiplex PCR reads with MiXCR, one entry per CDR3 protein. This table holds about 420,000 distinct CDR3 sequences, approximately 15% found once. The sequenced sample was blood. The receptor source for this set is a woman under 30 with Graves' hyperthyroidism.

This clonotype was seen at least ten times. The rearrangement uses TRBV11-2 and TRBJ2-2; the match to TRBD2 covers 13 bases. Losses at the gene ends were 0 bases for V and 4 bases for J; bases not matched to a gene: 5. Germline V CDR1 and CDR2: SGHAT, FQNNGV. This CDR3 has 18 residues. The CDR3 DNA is TGTGCCAGCAGCTTAGATCTGACTAGCGGGAGGATCACCGGGGAGCTGTTTTTT. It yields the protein CASSLDLTSGRITGELFF.

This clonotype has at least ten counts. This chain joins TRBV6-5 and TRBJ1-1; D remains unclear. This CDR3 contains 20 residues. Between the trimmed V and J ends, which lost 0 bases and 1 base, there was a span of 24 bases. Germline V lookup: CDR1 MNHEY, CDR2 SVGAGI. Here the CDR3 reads CASSYSTSGLVGNPNTEAFF. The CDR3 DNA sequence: TGTGCCAGCAGTTACTCGACCTCCGGGCTCGTGGGAAACCCGAACACTGAAGCTTTCTTT.

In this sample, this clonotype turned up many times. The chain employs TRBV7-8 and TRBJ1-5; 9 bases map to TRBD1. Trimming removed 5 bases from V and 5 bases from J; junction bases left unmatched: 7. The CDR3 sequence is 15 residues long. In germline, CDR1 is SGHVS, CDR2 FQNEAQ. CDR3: CASSQDRGGYQPQHF. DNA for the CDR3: TGTGCCAGCAGCCAGGACAGGGGAGGCTATCAGCCCCAGCATTTT.

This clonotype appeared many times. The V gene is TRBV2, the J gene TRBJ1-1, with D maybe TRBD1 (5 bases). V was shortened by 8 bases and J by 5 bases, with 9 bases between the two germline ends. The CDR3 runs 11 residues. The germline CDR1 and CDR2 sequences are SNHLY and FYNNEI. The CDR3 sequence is CASGQGTEAFF. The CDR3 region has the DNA TGTGCCAGCGGGCAGGGAACTGAAGCTTTCTTT.

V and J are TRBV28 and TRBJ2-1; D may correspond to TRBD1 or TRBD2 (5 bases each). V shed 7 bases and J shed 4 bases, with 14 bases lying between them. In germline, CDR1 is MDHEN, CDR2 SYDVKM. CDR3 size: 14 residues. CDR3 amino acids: CASTGGTKYNEQFF. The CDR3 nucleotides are TGTGCCAGCACCGGTGGGACGAAATACAATGAGCAGTTCTTC.

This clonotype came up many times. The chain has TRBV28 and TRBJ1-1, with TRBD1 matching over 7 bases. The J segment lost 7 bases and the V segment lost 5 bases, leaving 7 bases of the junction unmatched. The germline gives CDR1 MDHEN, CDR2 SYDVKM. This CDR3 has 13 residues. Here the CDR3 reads CASSEVRDSEAFF. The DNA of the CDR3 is TGTGCCAGCAGTGAAGTCCGGGACAGTGAAGCTTTCTTT.

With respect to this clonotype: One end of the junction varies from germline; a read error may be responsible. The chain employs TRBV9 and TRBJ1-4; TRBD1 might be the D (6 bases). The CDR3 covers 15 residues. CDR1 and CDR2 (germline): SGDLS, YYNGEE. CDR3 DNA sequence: TGTGCCAGCAGCGTAGACGGGACAACTAATGTAAAACTGTTTTTT. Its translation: CASSVDGTTNVKLFF.

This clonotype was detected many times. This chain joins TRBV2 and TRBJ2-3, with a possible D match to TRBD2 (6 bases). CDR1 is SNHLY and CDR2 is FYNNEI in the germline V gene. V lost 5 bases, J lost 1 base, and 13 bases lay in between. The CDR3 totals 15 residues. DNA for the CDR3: TGTGCCAGCAGTCGACTAGTGGTCGGCACAGATACGCAGTATTTT. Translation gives CASSRLVVGTDTQYF.

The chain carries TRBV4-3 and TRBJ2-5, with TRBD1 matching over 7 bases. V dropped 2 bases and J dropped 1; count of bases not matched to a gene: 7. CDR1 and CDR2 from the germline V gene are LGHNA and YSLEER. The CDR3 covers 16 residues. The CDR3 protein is CASSQSPRTGQETQYF. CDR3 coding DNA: TGCGCCAGCAGCCAATCCCCCCGGACAGGCCAAGAGACCCAGTACTTC.

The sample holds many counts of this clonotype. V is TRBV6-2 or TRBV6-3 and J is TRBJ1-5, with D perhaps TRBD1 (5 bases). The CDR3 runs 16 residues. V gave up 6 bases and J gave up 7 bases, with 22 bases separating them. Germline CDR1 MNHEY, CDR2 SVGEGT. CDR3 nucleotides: TGTGCCAGCAGCCCGGCAGGGCTGGGGAATGGACAGCCCCAGCATTTT. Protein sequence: CASSPAGLGNGQPQHF.

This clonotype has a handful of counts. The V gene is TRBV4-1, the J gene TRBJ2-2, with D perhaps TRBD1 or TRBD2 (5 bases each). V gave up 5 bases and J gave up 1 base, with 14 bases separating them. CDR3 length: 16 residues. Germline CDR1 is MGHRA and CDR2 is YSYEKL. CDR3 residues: CASSYPGLMNTGELFF. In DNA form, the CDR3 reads TGCGCCAGCAGCTACCCGGGGCTGATGAACACCGGGGAGCTGTTTTTT.

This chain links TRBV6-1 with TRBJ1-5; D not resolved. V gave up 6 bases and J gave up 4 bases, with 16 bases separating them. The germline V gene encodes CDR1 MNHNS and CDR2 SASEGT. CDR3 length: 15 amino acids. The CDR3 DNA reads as TGTGCCAGCAGAAAAAGAGGGTTAGAGAATCAGCCCCAGCATTTT. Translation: CASRKRGLENQPQHF.

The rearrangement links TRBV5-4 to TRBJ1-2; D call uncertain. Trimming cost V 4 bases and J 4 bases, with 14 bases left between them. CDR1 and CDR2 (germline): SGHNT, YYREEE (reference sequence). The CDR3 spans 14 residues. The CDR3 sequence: CASSLESGGYGYTF. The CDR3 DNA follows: TGTGCCAGCAGCCTGGAGAGTGGCGGCTATGGCTACACCTTC.

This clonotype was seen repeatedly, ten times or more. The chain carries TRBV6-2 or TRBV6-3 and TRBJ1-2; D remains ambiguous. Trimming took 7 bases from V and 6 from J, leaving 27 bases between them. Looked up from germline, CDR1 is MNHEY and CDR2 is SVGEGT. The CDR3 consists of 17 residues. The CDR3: CASTSLGLGSSSHGYTF. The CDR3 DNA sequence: TGTGCCAGCACATCATTAGGTCTTGGGTCCAGCTCCCATGGCTACACCTTC.

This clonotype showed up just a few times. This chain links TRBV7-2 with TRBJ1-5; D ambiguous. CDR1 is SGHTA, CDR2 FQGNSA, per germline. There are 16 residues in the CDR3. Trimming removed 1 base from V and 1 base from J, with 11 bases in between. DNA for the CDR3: TGTGCCAGCAGCTTAGTTGAGGGAGTCAGCAATCAGCCCCAGCATTTT. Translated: CASSLVEGVSNQPQHF.

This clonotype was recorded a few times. CDR3 sequence: CASRGSSGRARSYNEQFF. CDR3 sequence (DNA): TGCGCCAGCCGAGGAAGCAGCGGGAGGGCTCGATCCTACAATGAGCAGTTCTTC. V usage is TRBV5-1 and J usage is TRBJ2-1; 10 bases fit TRBD2. Losses at the gene ends were 7 bases for V and 1 base for J; bases not matched to a gene: 14. Germline V gene data show CDR1 as SGHRS and CDR2 as YFSETQ. The CDR3 is made up of 18 amino acids.

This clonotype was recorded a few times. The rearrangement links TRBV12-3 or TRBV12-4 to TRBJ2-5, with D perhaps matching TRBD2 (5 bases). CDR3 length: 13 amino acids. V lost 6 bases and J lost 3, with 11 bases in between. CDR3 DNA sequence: TGTGCCAGCAGACCGGGATCCGAAGAGACCCAGTACTTC. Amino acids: CASRPGSEETQYF.

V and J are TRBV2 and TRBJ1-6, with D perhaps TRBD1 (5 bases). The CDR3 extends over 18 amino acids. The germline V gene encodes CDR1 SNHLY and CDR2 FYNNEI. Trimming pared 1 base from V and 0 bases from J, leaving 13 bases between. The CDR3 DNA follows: TGTGCCAGCAGTGAAGGGGTCGGGGGGAGCTCCTATAATTCACCCCTCCACTTT. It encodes CASSEGVGGSSYNSPLHF.

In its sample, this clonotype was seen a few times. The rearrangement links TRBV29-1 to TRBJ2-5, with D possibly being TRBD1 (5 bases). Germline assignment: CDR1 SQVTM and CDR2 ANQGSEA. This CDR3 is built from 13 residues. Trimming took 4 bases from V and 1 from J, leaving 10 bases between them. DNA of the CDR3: TGCAGCGTTGCTACAACAGGCCAAGAGACCCAGTACTTC. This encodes CSVATTGQETQYF.

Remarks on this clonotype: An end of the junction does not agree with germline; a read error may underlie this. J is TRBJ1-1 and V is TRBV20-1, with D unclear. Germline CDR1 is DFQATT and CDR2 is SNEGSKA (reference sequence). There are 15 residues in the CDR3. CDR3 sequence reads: CSASLGPPTHTEAFF. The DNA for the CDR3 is TGCAGTGCTAGTCTCGGCCCGCCGACCCACACCGAAGCTTTCTTT.

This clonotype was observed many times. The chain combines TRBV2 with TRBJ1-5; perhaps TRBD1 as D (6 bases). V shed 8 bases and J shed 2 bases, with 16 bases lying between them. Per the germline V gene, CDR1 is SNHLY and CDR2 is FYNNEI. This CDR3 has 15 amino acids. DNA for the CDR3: TGTGCCAGCCGGGGGAACAGGGCGGGCAATCAGCCCCAGCATTTT. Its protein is CASRGNRAGNQPQHF. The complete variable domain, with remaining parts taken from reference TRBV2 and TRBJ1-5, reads EPEVTQTPSHQVTQMGQEVILRCVPISNHLYFYWYRQILGQKVEFLVSFYNNEISEKSEIFDDQFSVERPDGSNFTLKIRSTKLEDSAMYFCASRGNRAGNQPQHFGDGTRLSIL.

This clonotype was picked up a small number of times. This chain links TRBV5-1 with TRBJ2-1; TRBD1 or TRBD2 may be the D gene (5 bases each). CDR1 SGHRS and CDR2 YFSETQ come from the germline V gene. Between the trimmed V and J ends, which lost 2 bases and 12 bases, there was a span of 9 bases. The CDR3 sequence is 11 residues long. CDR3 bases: TGCGCCAGCAGCTTCGGGGCTCGGCAGTTCTTC. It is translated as CASSFGARQFF.

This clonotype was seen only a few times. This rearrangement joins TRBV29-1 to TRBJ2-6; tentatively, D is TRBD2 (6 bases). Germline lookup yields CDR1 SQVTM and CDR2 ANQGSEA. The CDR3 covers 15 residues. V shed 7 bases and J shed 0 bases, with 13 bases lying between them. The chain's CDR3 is CSAWDFTSGANVLTF. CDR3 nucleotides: TGCAGCGCTTGGGACTTCACCTCTGGGGCCAACGTCCTGACTTTC.

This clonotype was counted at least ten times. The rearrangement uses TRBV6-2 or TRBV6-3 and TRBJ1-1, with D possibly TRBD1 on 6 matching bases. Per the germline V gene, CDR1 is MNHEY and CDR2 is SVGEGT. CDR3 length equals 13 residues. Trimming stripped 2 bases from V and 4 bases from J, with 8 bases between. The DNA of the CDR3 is TGTGCCAGCAGTTACGGGGGCGGCACTGAAGCTTTCTTT. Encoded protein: CASSYGGGTEAFF.